These T cell receptor beta chains were read from a single sample in a study of T-cell memory formation after mild COVID-19. TCRdb reanalysed the 5' RACE reads using MiXCR and keeps one entry per CDR3 protein. The table records roughly 410,000 distinct CDR3 sequences, approximately 24% of them present only once. Sequencing was carried out using PBMCs or a T cell subset sorted from them (not recorded which). All receptors come from an adult woman who had mild COVID-19 (a few samples of this study predate the infection). Cell type and time point are not known. The CDR3 runs from the conserved cysteine through the conserved F or W. D genes are given only for firm matches. Clone sizes are given selectively: once, few, many, or a class where the clone is expanded.

TRBV30	-	-	TRBJ1-4	CAWSVIRSTNEKLFF	TGTGCCTGGAGTGTCATCAGATCAACTAATGAAAAACTGTTTTTT
TRBV6-1	TRBD1	-	TRBJ1-4	CASRPPGTGSEKLFF	TGTGCCAGCCGACCCCCAGGGACAGGGAGTGAAAAACTGTTTTTT
TRBV12-3/TRBV12-4	TRBD1	-	TRBJ2-1	CDSSRTGTGRNNEQFF	TGTGACAGCAGCCGAACCGGGACAGGGCGGAACAATGAGCAGTTCTTC
TRBV20-1	-	-	TRBJ2-3	CSARKVTSTDTQYF	TGCAGTGCTCGTAAGGTTACTAGCACAGATACGCAGTATTTT
TRBV12-3/TRBV12-4	TRBD1	few	TRBJ2-5	CASSPPDRETQYF	TGTGCCAGCAGTCCGCCGGACAGGGAGACCCAGTACTTC
TRBV11-1	-	few	TRBJ1-2	CASSSPAHGSYGYTF	TGTGCCAGCAGCTCCCCCGCTCATGGAAGCTATGGCTACACCTTC
TRBV5-1	-	many	TRBJ2-3	CASSLVVGQPSTDTQYF	TGCGCCAGCAGCTTGGTGGTAGGGCAACCTAGCACAGATACGCAGTATTTT
TRBV3-1	-	few	TRBJ2-3	CASSGTSSTDTQYF	TGTGCCAGCAGCGGGACATCTAGCACAGATACGCAGTATTTT
TRBV5-1	TRBD1	-	TRBJ2-7	CASRDREKSYEQYF	TGCGCCAGCAGGGACAGGGAGAAGAGCTACGAGCAGTACTTC
TRBV5-1	-	-	TRBJ1-1	CASSSAGAPRDTEAFF	TGCGCCAGCAGCTCCGCGGGGGCCCCTAGGGACACTGAAGCTTTCTTT